This T cell receptor beta chain was documented in a study of PD-1 blockade in classical Hodgkin lymphoma. Study information: Nivolumab 3 mg/kg was given intravenously every 2 weeks.

Trimming removed 4 bases from V and 1 base from J, with 12 bases in between. The V gene's germline CDR1 is WNHNN and CDR2 SYGVQD (reference sequence). The CDR3 has 15 residues. Study-wide points: Factors driving the repertoire differences, possibly disease activity or prior therapy, remain undefined. Newly diagnosed patients reportedly trailed healthy donors in baseline TCR diversity. Baseline diversity in complete responders resembled that of newly diagnosed patients.

TCRdb's copy holds only in-frame clones and misses some; the assay was immunoSEQ multiplex PCR. The data hold about 98,000 clones, with 92% observed a single time. Worth noting for this clone: Its antigen is as yet unknown.

All the patients suffered relapse after autologous stem cell transplantation, and brentuximab vedotin exposure differed. The chain carries TRBV10-1 and TRBJ2-3; D not resolved. This TCR derives from a human donor with classical Hodgkin lymphoma. Source: peripheral blood mononuclear cells (PBMCs), taken at baseline. CDR3 sequence reads: CASSGVLDGTDTQYF. Written as DNA, the CDR3 is TGCGCCAGCAGTGGCGTTCTAGATGGCACAGATACGCAGTATTTT.